One T cell receptor beta chain is described in this entry. What it binds is not known. The data were obtained in a study of T cells in localized non-small cell lung cancer. Clones were read by immunoSEQ multiplex PCR, and TCRdb kept only the in-frame ones, dropping some. The sample lists tens of thousands of clones, 86% occurring once. Study conclusions and caveats: Uninvolved adjacent lung had higher T cell clonality than tumor and all other tissues. A median of approximately 50 clones ranked among the top 100 in tumor appeared in adjacent lung. There was an association of higher blood T cell density with longer overall survival. Analysis by sequencing included only one tumor region, so heterogeneity remains possible.

The CDR3 extends over 13 amino acids. With V trimmed by 6 bases and J by 3 bases, 6 bases remained unmatched. The V gene's germline CDR1 is SQVTM and CDR2 ANQGSEA. This receptor was obtained from a woman aged 40 to 75 with stage I lung adenocarcinoma. The starting material was peripheral blood, obtained before any cancer treatment. The chain is built from TRBV29-1 and TRBJ1-2, with 8 nucleotides matching TRBD1. CDR3 sequence reads: CSVMDRVDYGYTF. CDR3 nucleotide sequence: TGCAGCGTGATGGACAGGGTTGACTATGGCTACACCTTC. Complete variable domain (other parts from reference TRBV29-1 and TRBJ1-2): SAVISQKPSRDICQRGTSLTIQCQVDSQVTMMFWYRQQPGQSLTLIATANQGSEATYESGFVIDKFPISRPNLTFSTLTVSNMSPEDSSIYLCSVMDRVDYGYTFGSGTRLTVV.